The clone carrying this T cell receptor (beta chain) was observed a handful of times. CDR1 is MDHEN, CDR2 SYDVKM, per germline. V lost 5 bases and J 11 bases, leaving 21 bases between the germline ends. The CDR3 is 14 amino acids. The data originate from a study of blood T cell repertoires in COVID-19. Study at large: COVID-19 samples collected from the United States, Italy and Spain covered acute and convalescent phases. In each case, the material was cDNA or gDNA derived from T cells, B-cell-depleted T cells, or PBMCs.

In the authors' workflow: Amplifying reference gene primers gave estimates of nucleated cell counts. Repertoires were generated with immunoSEQ multiplex PCR, while TCRdb's copy carries only in-frame clones and drops some. Clone size and V and J calls were adopted from that table, with D and trimming inferred from the DNA. The table records roughly 250,000 clones, about 85% of them present only once. Sequencing was done on a sample of peripheral blood. The V and J genes are TRBV28 and TRBJ1-1; D not certain. The TCR was taken from a man in his forties or fifties with acute or convalescent COVID-19. The CDR3 loop is CASSDPRKTGGAFF. The CDR3 DNA is TGTGCCAGCAGTGACCCGCGGAAGACGGGTGGGGCTTTCTTT.